This note documents a single T cell receptor (beta chain) sequence. This entry is derived from a study of shared clonotypes between healthy human individuals. Several immunoSEQ 96-well plates shared each subset's DNA, each plate a replicate. Using immunoSEQ multiplex PCR, the repertoire was profiled, and TCRdb retains in-frame clones only, with some absent. This sample carries approximately 500,000 clones, 79% of them seen once, and the ten largest clones take 10% to 15%. Only Caucasian adults living in Nashville, Tennessee made up the donor group. The CDR3 sequence is 13 residues long. The V end was cut by 5 bases, the J end by 11 bases, with 16 bases between. Germline CDR1 reads MDHEN; CDR2 reads SYDVKM.

The receptor's source is a woman between 35 and 50 years old in good health. Some clones in this sample may be carry-over from other donors' samples. The chain joins TRBV28 to TRBJ2-1; no definite D call. The sample consisted of PBMCs. Here the CDR3 reads CASSPPKTGQQFF. CDR3 nucleotide sequence: TGTGCCAGCAGTCCGCCTAAGACTGGACAGCAGTTCTTC. Complete variable domain (other parts from reference TRBV28 and TRBJ2-1): DVKVTQSSRYLVKRTGEKVFLECVQDMDHENMFWYRQDPGLGLRLIYFSYDVKMKEKGDIPEGYSVSREKKERFSLILESASTNQTSMYLCASSPPKTGQQFFGPGTRLTVL.